The 23 T cell receptor beta chains below all came from one sample that was sequenced in a study of breast tumors, draining lymph nodes, adjacent tissues (TCRdb year 2016). Libraries came from multiplex PCR. TCRdb shows the sequencer as Illumina HiSeq 2000. TCRdb ran its own pipeline on the public reads, namely fastp trimming at Q25 and MiXCR clone calling, and kept in-frame beta chains. Merged by CDR3 protein, the rows form single entries marked with the most common genes and DNA. A total of 20,000 to 25,000 distinct CDR3 sequences appear in this sample, around 41% of them only once. The ten largest clones add up to approximately 24% of the sample. The sequenced sample consisted of breast tumor tissue. Source of these receptors: a female donor with breast cancer. Some clones in this sample may be carry-over from other donors' samples.

In this sample, this clonotype turned up many times. V gene TRBV7-9 combines with J gene TRBJ2-3, with D uncertain. CDR1 SEHNR and CDR2 FQNEAQ come from the germline V gene (reference sequence). The CDR3 contains 16 residues. Between the trimmed V and J ends, which lost 5 bases and 0 bases, there was a span of 15 bases. This CDR3 is CASSRLELSSTDTQYF. The CDR3 nucleotides are TGTGCCAGCAGCCGGCTTGAACTATCTAGCACAGATACGCAGTATTTT.

This chain uses TRBV19 with TRBJ2-1; 11 nucleotides align to TRBD2. The CDR3 runs 14 residues. CDR1 and CDR2 (germline): LNHDA, SQIVND (reference sequence). Unmatched junction bases numbered 8, after V lost 4 bases and J lost 12 bases. The CDR3 protein is CASSTTLAGGSQFF. The CDR3 DNA sequence: TGTGCCAGTAGTACAACTCTAGCGGGGGGATCGCAGTTCTTC.

This clonotype was counted at least ten times. The chain joins TRBV5-1 to TRBJ2-1; either TRBD1 or TRBD2 may supply D (6 bases each). The CDR3 extends over 15 amino acids. V lost 4 bases and J 0 bases, leaving 11 bases between the germline ends. CDR1 is SGHRS and CDR2 is YFSETQ in the germline V gene. In DNA form, the CDR3 reads TGCGCCAGCAGCCGCGGGACAAGCTCCTACAATGAGCAGTTCTTC. Translating gives CASSRGTSSYNEQFF.

Concerning this clonotype: This sequence may be a read error, since a much larger clone differs from it by one base. V gene TRBV24-1 combines with J gene TRBJ2-1; no firm D call. CDR3 length equals 13 residues. Trimming left V 4 bases short and J 10 bases short, with 13 bases between. Germline V gene data show CDR1 as KGHDR and CDR2 as SFDVKD. The CDR3 sequence is CATSDDEMREQFF. For the CDR3, the DNA is TGTGCCACCAGTGACGATGAGATGAGGGAGCAGTTCTTC.

This clonotype was counted at least ten times. A junction end diverges from the germline sequence, so it may reflect a read error. V is TRBV6-6 and J is TRBJ1-2; D uncertain. This CDR3 is 17 amino acids long. CDR1 and CDR2 from the germline V gene are MNHNY and SVGAGI (reference sequence). DNA for the CDR3: TGTGCCAGCAGTCACTCGAACCCATCCTTGGGGAGGTATGGCTACACCTTC. It codes for CASSHSNPSLGRYGYTF.

This clonotype has ten or more counts. The genes are TRBV18 and TRBJ2-3, with D unclear. With 4 bases removed from V and 4 bases from J, the gap between germline ends came to 9 bases. This CDR3 has 13 residues. Germline loops: CDR1 KGHSH, CDR2 LQKENI. CDR3 sequence (DNA): TGTGCCAGCTCACGGATAGCAGCAGATACGCAGTATTTT. It translates to CASSRIAADTQYF.

This clonotype was recorded at least ten times. Given a much more abundant clone one base away, this may be a read error. The chain couples TRBV20-1 to TRBJ2-5; tentative D call: TRBD2 (6 bases). The CDR3 covers 14 residues. Germline V lookup: CDR1 DFQATT, CDR2 SNEGSKA (reference sequence). The CDR3 sequence: CSASPAGLQATQYF. CDR3 nucleotide sequence: TGCAGTGCTAGTCCAGCGGGCCTACAAGCGACCCAGTACTTC.

This clonotype was counted only a few times. The chain is built from TRBV10-3 and TRBJ2-1, with 8 bases that match TRBD2. Losses at the gene ends were 3 bases for V and 15 bases for J; bases not matched to a gene: 10. The germline CDR1 and CDR2 sequences are ENHRY and SYGVKD. The CDR3 runs to 13 residues. CDR3 in amino acids: CAISEELADGVFF. As DNA, the CDR3 is TGTGCCATCAGTGAAGAACTAGCGGATGGCGTGTTCTTC.

This clonotype showed up just a few times. V usage is TRBV13 and J usage is TRBJ1-3; D call uncertain. V lost 1 base, J lost 0 bases, and 4 bases lay in between. The CDR3 runs to 14 residues. Germline V lookup: CDR1 PRHDT, CDR2 FYEKMQ (reference sequence). Here the CDR3 reads CASSLDSSGNTIYF. The CDR3 bases are TGTGCCAGCAGCTTAGACAGCTCTGGAAACACCATATATTTT.

J is TRBJ1-4 and V is TRBV2; D unresolved. V gave up 3 bases and J gave up 7 bases, with 9 bases separating them. The CDR3 totals 13 residues. Germline CDR1 is SNHLY and CDR2 is FYNNEI. The CDR3 sequence is CASSDGLGEKLFF. The DNA for the CDR3 is TGTGCCAGCAGTGATGGGCTGGGTGAAAAACTGTTTTTT.

With respect to this clonotype: A much larger clone differs from this one at a single base, so this may be a read error. The rearrangement uses TRBV12-3 or TRBV12-4 and TRBJ1-2; no clear D. There are 11 residues in the CDR3. Trimming removed 6 bases from V and 3 bases from J, with 5 bases in between. CDR3 sequence (DNA): TGTGCCAGCAGAAACTACTATGGCTACACCTTC. Encoded protein: CASRNYYGYTF.

This clonotype was detected ten times or more. The chain links TRBV5-1 to TRBJ2-7; D may be TRBD2 (7 bases). The V gene's germline CDR1 is SGHRS and CDR2 YFSETQ. Trimming removed 0 bases from V and 4 bases from J, with 14 bases in between. The CDR3 is made up of 15 amino acids. The CDR3 nucleotides read TGCGCCAGCAGCTTGGAAGGGGGGGGGCCATACGAGCAGTACTTC. The encoded protein is CASSLEGGGPYEQYF.

Here the CDR3 DNA reads TGTGCCATATCACTAGCGGGAGCGTACAATGAGCAGTTCTTC. The encoded protein is CAISLAGAYNEQFF. V and J are TRBV5-8 and TRBJ2-1, with 11 positions matching TRBD2. This CDR3 contains 14 residues. In germline, CDR1 is SGHTS, CDR2 YDEGEE. The J segment lost 4 bases and the V segment lost 9 bases, leaving 6 bases of the junction unmatched. The variable domain in full, with the rest retrieved from reference TRBV5-8 and TRBJ2-1, is EAGVTQSPTHLIKTRGQQATLRCSPISGHTSVYWYQQALGLGLQFLLWYDEGEERNRGNFPPRFSGRQFPNYSSELNVNALELEDSALYLCAISLAGAYNEQFFGPGTRLTVL.

The V call is TRBV2, the J call TRBJ1-6, with a weak D call TRBD1 (5 bases). With 7 bases removed from V and 9 bases from J, the gap between germline ends came to 16 bases. The CDR3 is 14 amino acids. Germline CDR1 is SNHLY and CDR2 is FYNNEI. CDR3 coding DNA: TGTGCCAGCACCCAACTGGTGGGGGGTTCACCCCTCCACTTT. Protein sequence: CASTQLVGGSPLHF.

By share of the sample, this clonotype is medium-sized. The chain joins TRBV5-1 to TRBJ2-5; no definite D call. The germline V and J ends were trimmed by 4 bases and 1 base, with 8 bases remaining between them. The CDR3 spans 13 residues. Germline CDR1 reads SGHRS; CDR2 reads YFSETQ. The CDR3 spells CASSLGFQETQYF. The CDR3 coding sequence is TGCGCCAGCAGCCTGGGGTTCCAAGAGACCCAGTACTTC.

The chain uses TRBV9 and TRBJ1-2, with TRBD1 identical over 7 bases. This CDR3 has 15 residues. Trimming removed 4 bases from V and 5 bases from J; junction bases left unmatched: 11. Germline loops: CDR1 SGDLS, CDR2 YYNGEE. CDR3 bases: TGTGCCAGCAGCCCACATGGGGGGACAGTTTATGGCTACACCTTC. It codes for CASSPHGGTVYGYTF.

The chain couples TRBV20-1 to TRBJ2-7, with a weak D call TRBD2 (7 bases). The CDR3 sequence is 15 residues long. Trimming stripped 7 bases from V and 4 bases from J, with 23 bases between. In germline, CDR1 is DFQATT, CDR2 SNEGSKA (reference sequence). The CDR3: CSVPPGAGEGYEQYF. In DNA, the CDR3 is TGCAGTGTTCCTCCAGGGGCAGGGGAGGGATACGAGCAGTACTTC.

This clonotype is termed medium-sized (0.01 to 0.1%). The V gene is TRBV30, the J gene TRBJ2-3; D uncertain. This CDR3 is 11 amino acids long. Trimming left V 5 bases short and J 6 bases short, with 9 bases between. Germline V gene sequence: CDR1 GTSNPN, CDR2 SVGIG (reference sequence). Here the CDR3 reads CAWSLGDTQYF. CDR3 nucleotides: TGTGCCTGGTCGCTCGGGGATACGCAGTATTTT.

The rearrangement uses TRBV14 and TRBJ1-2; perhaps TRBD1 as D (6 bases). CDR3 size: 13 residues. V lost 4 bases and J 4 bases, leaving 10 bases between the germline ends. Germline V gene lookup returns CDR1 SGHDN and CDR2 FVKESK. Here the CDR3 reads CASSPTGIYGYTF. The CDR3, as DNA: TGTGCCAGCAGCCCCACAGGGATCTATGGCTACACCTTC.

This clonotype was picked up many times. In DNA, the CDR3 is TGTGCCAGCAGCATCTCTTACGAGCAGTACTTC. This gives the protein CASSISYEQYF. This sequence joins TRBV7-9 and TRBJ2-7; D remains unclear. This CDR3 contains 11 residues. Germline V lookup: CDR1 SEHNR, CDR2 FQNEAQ (reference sequence). V was cut by 5 bases and J by 4 bases, with 6 bases left in between. Drawing the rest from reference TRBV7-9 and TRBJ2-7, the complete variable domain is DTGVSQNPRHKITKRGQNVTFRCDPISEHNRLYWYRQTLGQGPEFLTYFQNEAQLEKSRLLSDRFSAERPKGSFSTLEIQRTEQGDSAMYLCASSISYEQYFGPGTRLTVT.

There are many counts of this clonotype. The chain combines TRBV19 with TRBJ1-2; 10 bases fit TRBD1. The germline gives CDR1 LNHDA, CDR2 SQIVND (reference sequence). CDR3 length: 14 residues. V was pared by 6 bases and J by 7 bases, with 8 bases of the junction left unmatched. The DNA for the CDR3 is TGTGCCAGTAGCCCGGGACAGGGGAGAAGTGGCTACACCTTC. Encoded protein: CASSPGQGRSGYTF.

This clonotype was observed a few times. The chain has TRBV20-1 and TRBJ2-1, with TRBD2 matching 13 bases. Germline lookup yields CDR1 DFQATT and CDR2 SNEGSKA (reference sequence). The CDR3 has 15 residues. Trimming took 0 bases from V and 8 from J; bases not matched to a gene: 4. The CDR3 is CSAREGLAGWDEQFF. The CDR3 nucleotides are TGCAGTGCTAGAGAGGGACTAGCGGGATGGGATGAGCAGTTCTTC.

Turning to this clonotype: Its ends do not fully match the called genes, so a read error is possible. This chain connects TRBV7-8 to TRBJ2-6; D possibly corresponds to TRBD1 (6 bases). The CDR3 extends over 15 amino acids. Germline V gives CDR1 SGHVS, CDR2 FQNEAQ. This CDR3 is CASSLQGSRAWVLTF. CDR3 sequence (DNA): TGCGCCAGCAGCCTACAGGGTAGCCGCGCTTGGGTCCTGACTTTC.